Listed here are 31 T cell receptor beta chains from one sample, sequenced in a study of T cell clonality in common variable immunodeficiency. Clones were sequenced by immunoSEQ multiplex PCR, and TCRdb holds only the in-frame ones, with some missing. The repertoire consists of about 74,000 clones, none detected only once. Source material: peripheral blood mononuclear cells. These receptor sequences come from a person between 18 and 75 years old in good health.

This clone appeared many times. Read data end 3 residues before the CDR3 end; the end is taken from the germline J gene. J is TRBJ2-1 and V is TRBV6-2 or TRBV6-3; D possibly corresponds to TRBD2 (6 bases). Germline V gene sequence: CDR1 MNHEY, CDR2 SVGEGT. This CDR3 is built from 17 residues. Trimming cost V 0 bases and J 5 bases, with 17 bases left between them. CDR3 DNA (partial): TGTGCCAGCAGTTACTCAATTTGGGCGGGATCCCACAATGAG. Amino acids: CASSYSIWAGSHNE. The whole CDR3 is CASSYSIWAGSHNEQFF.

In this sample, this clone turned up many times. A junction boundary mismatches the germline segment, possibly from a read error. The read falls 3 residues short of the CDR3 end, and the missing part is taken from the germline J gene. V is TRBV4-2 and J is TRBJ2-7; TRBD1 might be the D (6 bases). This CDR3 contains 16 residues. From germline, CDR1 is LGHNA and CDR2 YNFKEQ. Incomplete CDR3 DNA: TGCGCCAGCAGCCAAGATCAACAGGGTCTCTCCTACGAG. Residues: CASSQDQQGLSYE. Given in full, the CDR3 is CASSQDQQGLSYEQYF.

This clone was counted ten times or more. The read terminates 3 residues before the CDR3 end, so the remaining end is supplied by the germline J gene. The V call is TRBV7-2, the J call TRBJ2-7; TRBD2 aligns across 10 bases. The CDR3 spans 15 residues. Germline CDR1 reads SGHTA; CDR2 reads FQGNSA. The trim removed 2 bases at V and 2 bases at J, leaving 3 bases unmatched. CDR3 sequence reads: CASSLWTSGTYEQYF. The CDR3 bases that were read are TGTGCCAGCAGCTTATGGACTAGCGGAACCTACGAG.

Many counts were recorded for this clone. Read sequence stops 3 residues before the CDR3 end, and the germline J gene provides the missing end. The chain links TRBV19 to TRBJ2-5, with 11 bases that match TRBD2. This CDR3 has 15 amino acids. V lost 5 bases, J lost 4 bases, and 6 bases stayed unmatched. The V gene's germline CDR1 is LNHDA and CDR2 SQIVND (reference sequence). CDR3 DNA (partial): TGTGCCAGTAGTGCCTCCGGGACTAGCGGAGAGACC. The encoded protein is CASSASGTSGET. The whole CDR3 reads CASSASGTSGETQYF.

This clone was observed at least ten times. Sequencing ends 3 residues short of the CDR3 end; the germline J gene provides the rest. The rearrangement links TRBV30 to TRBJ2-7; D is uncertain. Germline CDR1 reads GTSNPN; CDR2 reads SVGIG (reference sequence). The CDR3 is 11 amino acids. V lost 3 bases and J 4 bases, leaving 7 bases between the germline ends. CDR3 residues: CAWSLLYEQYF. Partial CDR3 DNA: TGTGCCTGGAGCCTGTTGTACGAG. Combining the CDR3 with reference TRBV30 and TRBJ2-7 gives the whole variable domain SQTIHQWPATLVQPVGSPLSLECTVEGTSNPNLYWYRQAAGRGLQLLFYSVGIGQISSEVPQNLSASRPQDRQFILSSKKLLLSDSGFYLCAWSLLYEQYFGPGTRLTVT.

This clone was seen ten or more times. The CDR3 end lies 3 residues beyond the end of the read and is filled in from the germline J gene. The chain has TRBV19 and TRBJ2-5; 15 bases match TRBD2. CDR3 length equals 17 residues. The V gene end was trimmed by 3 bases and the J gene end by 4 bases; junction bases not matched to a gene: 6. Per germline, CDR1 LNHDA and CDR2 SQIVND (reference sequence). This chain's CDR3 is CASSMKGLAGGRETQYF. The CDR3 DNA, read in part, is TGTGCCAGTAGTATGAAGGGACTAGCGGGAGGCCGAGAGACC.

Ten or more counts support this clone. The missing CDR3 end, 3 residues past where the read stops, is filled in from the germline J gene. The chain recombines TRBV20-1 with TRBJ2-1; D possibly corresponds to TRBD2 (7 bases). There are 15 residues in the CDR3. V lost 1 base, J lost 5 bases, and 15 bases lay in between. CDR1 is DFQATT and CDR2 is SNEGSKA in the germline V gene (reference sequence). The CDR3 region is CSARARGGPDNEQFF. The part of the CDR3 DNA that was read is TGCAGTGCTAGAGCTAGGGGGGGTCCCGACAATGAG.

This clone showed up many times. The read finishes 3 residues shy of the CDR3 end, and the germline J gene is used to complete it. The chain carries TRBV6-2 or TRBV6-3 and TRBJ2-7; D perhaps matches TRBD1 (5 bases). This CDR3 spans 13 amino acids. Trimming took 0 bases from V and 4 from J, leaving 7 bases between them. The germline V gene has CDR1 MNHEY and CDR2 SVGEGT. The CDR3 protein is CASSYSTAYEQYF. The sequenced CDR3 bases are TGTGCCAGCAGTTACTCGACAGCATACGAG.

Ten or more counts support this clone. The read gets to within 3 residues of the CDR3 end, and the germline J gene fills in the rest. The genes are TRBV14 and TRBJ2-1; tentative D call: TRBD2 (6 bases). The CDR3 runs 16 residues. The V and J ends lost 1 base and 8 bases respectively, with 18 bases between them. Germline V gives CDR1 SGHDN, CDR2 FVKESK. The CDR3 bases that were read are TGTGCCAGCAGCCAAGTAGAGCGGGTGGTTTTGGATGAG. This encodes CASSQVERVVLDE. The whole CDR3 sequence reads CASSQVERVVLDEQFF.

This clone was counted many times. The read stops 3 residues short of the end of the CDR3; the missing end is completed from the germline J gene. The chain couples TRBV29-1 to TRBJ2-1; 10 bases map to TRBD2. Germline CDR1 is SQVTM and CDR2 is ANQGSEA. The CDR3 has 17 residues. Losses at the gene ends were 4 bases for V and 8 bases for J; bases not matched to a gene: 17. The DNA read from the CDR3 is TGCAGCGTTGTTGGGCTAGCGGGAGTTCTAGCTCTTCATGAG. It encodes CSVVGLAGVLALHE. The whole CDR3 sequence reads CSVVGLAGVLALHEQFF.

There are many counts of this clone. The read ends 3 residues shy of where the CDR3 ends; the end is completed using the germline J gene. V gene TRBV4-1 combines with J gene TRBJ2-1; D is unresolved. The V end lost 0 bases, the J end lost 0 bases, and 9 bases lay between the germline ends. This CDR3 spans 16 amino acids. Germline CDR1 reads MGHRA; CDR2 reads YSYEKL. The sequenced CDR3 bases are TGCGCCAGCAGCCAAGATTACGGTGTCTCCTACAATGAG. Translated: CASSQDYGVSYNE. The entire CDR3 sequence reads CASSQDYGVSYNEQFF.

This clone was seen many times. CDR3 in amino acids: CASSGDSLSGNTIYF. The sequenced CDR3 bases are TGTGCCAGCAGTGGAGACAGCCTCTCTGGAAACACC. The V gene is TRBV6-1, the J gene TRBJ1-3; D is perhaps TRBD1 (5 bases). The read stops 3 residues short of the end of the CDR3; the missing end is completed from the germline J gene. This CDR3 has 15 amino acids. Per germline, CDR1 MNHNS and CDR2 SASEGT. Deletions cut 4 bases from V and 0 bases from J, with 10 bases between.

This clone was seen at least ten times. The sequenced fragment ends 3 residues before the CDR3 boundary, so the rest is inferred from the germline J gene. The chain carries TRBV7-8 and TRBJ1-1; D may be TRBD1 (5 bases). CDR1 is SGHVS and CDR2 is FQNEAQ in the germline V gene. The CDR3 length is 15 residues. The germline V and J ends were trimmed by 5 bases and 1 base, with 14 bases remaining between them. The CDR3 reads CASSQMGPPNTEAFF. CDR3 DNA (partial): TGTGCCAGCAGCCAAATGGGGCCGCCGAACACTGAA.

This clone came up many times. The read gets to within 3 residues of the CDR3 end, and the germline J gene fills in the rest. The rearrangement links TRBV6-2 or TRBV6-3 to TRBJ2-7, with D possibly matching TRBD2 (5 bases). CDR1 and CDR2 from the germline V gene are MNHEY and SVGEGT. The germline V and J ends were trimmed by 5 bases and 1 base, with 18 bases remaining between them. The CDR3 contains 16 residues. The CDR3 DNA, read in part, is TGTGCCAGCAGTCCTACTCCCCCGACTATTTCCTACGAG. Protein: CASSPTPPTISYE. In full, the CDR3 reads CASSPTPPTISYEQYF.

This clone was seen many times. The sequence runs out 3 residues before the end of the CDR3; the remainder is reconstructed from the germline J gene. This chain uses TRBV20-1 with TRBJ2-1; 10 bases match TRBD2. The CDR3 is 15 amino acids. Germline trimming cut 1 base from V and 9 bases from J; bases unmatched to any gene: 9. Per germline, CDR1 DFQATT and CDR2 SNEGSKA (reference sequence). CDR3 DNA (partial): TGCAGTGCTAGAGGAGGGGGACTAGCGCACGGTGAG. Residues: CSARGGGLAHGE. The complete CDR3 sequence is CSARGGGLAHGEQFF.

In its sample, this clone was seen many times. The read ends 3 residues shy of where the CDR3 ends; the end is completed using the germline J gene. The V and J genes are TRBV19 and TRBJ2-2; 8 bases are shared with TRBD1. Per germline, CDR1 LNHDA and CDR2 SQIVND (reference sequence). The V and J ends lost 3 bases and 3 bases, in that order; junction bases with no gene match: 3. The CDR3 length is 15 residues. The CDR3: CASSIRTGHTGELFF. The CDR3 DNA, read in part, is TGTGCCAGTAGTATCCGGACAGGGCACACCGGGGAG.

This clone was found many times. The sequenced fragment ends 3 residues before the CDR3 boundary, so the rest is inferred from the germline J gene. This sequence joins TRBV9 and TRBJ2-5; D not certain. Trimming took 0 bases from V and 4 from J, leaving 13 bases between them. The CDR3 is 15 amino acids. CDR1 is SGDLS, CDR2 YYNGEE, per germline. This chain's CDR3 is CASSVGPSAVETQYF. CDR3 DNA (partial): TGTGCCAGCAGCGTAGGCCCCAGCGCGGTAGAGACC.

This clone was found many times. Coverage ceases 3 residues before the CDR3 finishes, and the germline J gene fills in the end. J is TRBJ1-6 and V is TRBV5-1; tentative D call: TRBD1 (6 bases). Germline CDR1 SGHRS, CDR2 YFSETQ. The V end lost 0 bases, the J end lost 8 bases, and 12 bases lay between the germline ends. The CDR3 extends over 15 amino acids. CDR3 DNA (partial): TGCGCCAGCAGCTTGGCAGGGGAAGCCTATTCACCC. The encoded protein is CASSLAGEAYSP. The whole CDR3 sequence is CASSLAGEAYSPLHF.

This clone was detected ten times or more. The read is 3 residues too short to cover the CDR3 end, so that end is filled in from the germline J gene. The chain employs TRBV7-9 and TRBJ2-5; D is perhaps TRBD2 (6 bases). Germline CDR1 is SEHNR and CDR2 is FQNEAQ (reference sequence). CDR3 length: 15 residues. V was cut by 6 bases and J by 2 bases, with 16 bases left in between. The CDR3 bases that were read are TGTGCCAGCAGTATTTCCGTCGGGGGTCAAGAGACC. This codes for CASSISVGGQET. The CDR3 reads in full as CASSISVGGQETQYF.

In its sample, this clone was seen many times. The CDR3 extends 3 residues past the end of the read, so its final part is completed from the germline J gene. The chain combines TRBV29-1 with TRBJ1-2, with TRBD1 matching 8 bases. The CDR3 extends over 14 amino acids. Germline loops: CDR1 SQVTM, CDR2 ANQGSEA. The DNA read from the CDR3 is TGCAGCGTTGAAGTTTGGCAGGGGGCCGGGGGC. Protein sequence: CSVEVWQGAGG. The complete CDR3 protein is CSVEVWQGAGGYTF.

This clone was detected ten times or more. The DNA ends 3 residues before the CDR3 does, and the rest of the CDR3 is filled in from the germline J gene. This rearrangement joins TRBV20-1 to TRBJ1-3, with D tentatively TRBD1 (5 bases). The CDR3 extends over 16 amino acids. Deletions cut 5 bases from V and 1 base from J, with 18 bases between. Germline-derived CDR1 and CDR2 are DFQATT and SNEGSKA (reference sequence). CDR3 bases read: TGCAGTGCTGCACGTCAATCCGGGGGGTCTGGAAACACC. This gives the protein CSAARQSGGSGNT. The entire CDR3 protein reads CSAARQSGGSGNTIYF.

This clone was counted ten times or more. The read gets to within 3 residues of the CDR3 end, and the germline J gene fills in the rest. The genes are TRBV18 and TRBJ2-5; the D gene is possibly TRBD1 (5 bases). Germline V gene sequence: CDR1 KGHSH, CDR2 LQKENI. CDR3 length: 15 amino acids. The ends were cut back, 2 bases at V and 1 base at J, with 11 bases in the middle. CDR3 protein: CASSPTRTTQETQYF. The sequenced CDR3 bases are TGTGCCAGCTCACCAACCCGGACAACCCAAGAGACC.

This clone was seen many times. Read sequence stops 3 residues before the CDR3 end, and the germline J gene provides the missing end. V usage is TRBV5-6 and J usage is TRBJ2-1; possibly TRBD1 for D (6 bases). Trimming cost V 2 bases and J 0 bases, with 9 bases left between them. The CDR3 is 15 amino acids. Germline CDR1 reads SGHDT; CDR2 reads YYEEEE. The part of the CDR3 DNA that was read is TGTGCCAGCAGCTTTAGGGGGAGCTCCTACAATGAG. Its protein product is CASSFRGSSYNE. Given in full, the CDR3 is CASSFRGSSYNEQFF.

This clone was observed many times. The sequence runs out 3 residues before the end of the CDR3; the remainder is reconstructed from the germline J gene. The J gene is TRBJ2-2, the V gene TRBV30, with 7 bases aligning to TRBD1. This CDR3 has 15 residues. Germline-derived CDR1 and CDR2 are GTSNPN and SVGIG (reference sequence). Losses at the gene ends were 4 bases for V and 6 bases for J; bases not matched to a gene: 11. The sequenced CDR3 bases are TGTGCCTGGAAGGGGGTTCAGGGGGTTGCCGGGGAG. This gives the protein CAWKGVQGVAGE. The full CDR3 protein reads CAWKGVQGVAGELFF.

This clone appeared many times. An end of the junction differs from the germline gene, which may be a read error. The DNA read from the CDR3 is TGCGCCAGCAGCCTTGCGGGAGGGGGCGATGAG. It encodes CASSLAGGGDE. The whole CDR3 sequence is CASSLAGGGDEQFF. This rearrangement joins TRBV4-2 to TRBJ2-1; 9 bases agree with TRBD2. The sequenced fragment ends 3 residues before the CDR3 boundary, so the rest is inferred from the germline J gene. This CDR3 has 14 amino acids. The germline CDR1 and CDR2 sequences are LGHNA and YNFKEQ.

This clone was seen repeatedly, ten times or more. The missing CDR3 end, 3 residues past where the read stops, is filled in from the germline J gene. The V call is TRBV5-1, the J call TRBJ2-1, with D perhaps TRBD2 (6 bases). This CDR3 is 15 amino acids long. Germline assignment: CDR1 SGHRS and CDR2 YFSETQ. V was clipped by 1 base and J by 0 bases, with 8 bases between them. Incomplete CDR3 DNA: TGCGCCAGCAGCTTGCGCGGGGACTCCTACAATGAG. This translates into CASSLRGDSYNE. The entire CDR3 protein reads CASSLRGDSYNEQFF. Looking up the rest from reference TRBV5-1 and TRBJ2-1 gives the full variable domain: KAGVTQTPRYLIKTRGQQVTLSCSPISGHRSVSWYQQTPGQGLQFLFEYFSETQRNKGNFPGRFSGRQFSNSRSEMNVSTLELGDSALYLCASSLRGDSYNEQFFGPGTRLTVL.

This clone was observed many times. The read stops 3 residues short of the end of the CDR3; the missing end is completed from the germline J gene. The chain couples TRBV2 to TRBJ2-1, with D possibly being TRBD2 (5 bases). With 4 bases removed from V and 3 bases from J, the gap between germline ends came to 13 bases. The germline CDR1 and CDR2 sequences are SNHLY and FYNNEI. This CDR3 has 15 residues. CDR3 bases read: TGTGCCAGCAGTGTTGGGAGCGGATACTACAATGAG. The encoded protein is CASSVGSGYYNE. The whole CDR3 sequence is CASSVGSGYYNEQFF.

This clone was seen many times. The missing CDR3 end, 3 residues past where the read stops, is filled in from the germline J gene. The rearrangement joins TRBV20-1 to TRBJ2-1; 11 nucleotides align to TRBD2. With 1 base clipped from V and 8 bases from J, the junction kept 7 bases outside the gene matches. The CDR3 sequence is 15 residues long. Germline values: CDR1 DFQATT, CDR2 SNEGSKA (reference sequence). CDR3 DNA, as far as it was read: TGCAGTGCTAGAGTGCAACTAGCGGGAGTCCATGAG. It codes for CSARVQLAGVHE. The whole CDR3 reads CSARVQLAGVHEQFF.

About this clone: The read ends 3 residues early relative to the CDR3; the germline J gene fills the gap. The chain joins TRBV11-3 to TRBJ2-1, with 7 bases aligning to TRBD1. Germline CDR1 reads SGHNT; CDR2 reads YENEEA. The trim removed 4 bases at V and 5 bases at J, leaving 5 bases unmatched. CDR3 length: 14 residues. Incomplete CDR3 DNA: TGTGCCAGCAGCTCACAGGGGTCTGACAATGAG. It codes for CASSSQGSDNE. The whole CDR3 is CASSSQGSDNEQFF.

In its sample, this clone was seen many times. The CDR3 here is CASSDNERVETQYF. The sequenced part of the CDR3 DNA is TGTGCCAGTAGCGACAACGAGCGGGTAGAGACC. The V and J genes are TRBV19 and TRBJ2-5, with a weak D call TRBD2 (6 bases). The observed sequence ends 3 residues before the CDR3 terminus, with the missing tail filled in from the germline J gene. V lost 6 bases, J lost 4 bases, and 15 bases lay in between. Germline V gives CDR1 LNHDA, CDR2 SQIVND (reference sequence). This CDR3 spans 14 amino acids.

This clone was detected ten times or more. The observed sequence ends 3 residues before the CDR3 terminus, with the missing tail filled in from the germline J gene. V gene TRBV5-4 combines with J gene TRBJ2-2; the match to TRBD1 covers 8 bases. Germline CDR1 reads SGHNT; CDR2 reads YYREEE (reference sequence). The CDR3 loop spans 16 amino acids. J was trimmed by 7 bases and V by 1 base; bases with no gene match: 9. The covered CDR3 bases are TGTGCCAGCAGCTTGTTGGGACAGGAATTTGTCGGGGAG. This translates into CASSLLGQEFVGE. The whole CDR3 sequence reads CASSLLGQEFVGELFF.